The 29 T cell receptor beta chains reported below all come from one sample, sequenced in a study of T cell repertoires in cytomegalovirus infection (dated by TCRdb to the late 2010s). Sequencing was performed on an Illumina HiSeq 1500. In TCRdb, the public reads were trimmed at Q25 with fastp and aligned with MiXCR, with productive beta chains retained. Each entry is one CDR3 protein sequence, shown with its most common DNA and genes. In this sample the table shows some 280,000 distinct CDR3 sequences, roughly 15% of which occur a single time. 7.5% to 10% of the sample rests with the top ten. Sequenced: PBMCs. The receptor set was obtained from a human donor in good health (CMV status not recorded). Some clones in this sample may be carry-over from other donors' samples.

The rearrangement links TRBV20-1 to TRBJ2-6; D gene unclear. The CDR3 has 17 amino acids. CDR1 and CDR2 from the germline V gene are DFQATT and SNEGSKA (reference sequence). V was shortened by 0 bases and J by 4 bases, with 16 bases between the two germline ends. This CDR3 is CSARDRAGLGGANVLTF. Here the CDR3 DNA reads TGCAGTGCTAGAGATCGTGCTGGGCTAGGAGGGGCCAACGTCCTGACTTTC.

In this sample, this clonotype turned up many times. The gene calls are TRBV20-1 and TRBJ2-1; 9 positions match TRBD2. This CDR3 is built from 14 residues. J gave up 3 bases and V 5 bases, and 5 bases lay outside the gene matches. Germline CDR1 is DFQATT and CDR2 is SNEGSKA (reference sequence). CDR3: CSAGASGDYNEQFF. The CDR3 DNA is TGCAGTGCTGGGGCTAGCGGGGACTACAATGAGCAGTTCTTC.

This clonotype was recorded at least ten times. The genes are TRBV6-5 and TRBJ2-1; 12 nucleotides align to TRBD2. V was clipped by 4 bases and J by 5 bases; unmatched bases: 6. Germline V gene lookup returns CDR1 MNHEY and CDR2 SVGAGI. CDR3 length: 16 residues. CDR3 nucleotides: TGTGCCAGCAGTTCCCAGGGACTAGCGGGTAACAATGAGCAGTTCTTC. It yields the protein CASSSQGLAGNNEQFF.

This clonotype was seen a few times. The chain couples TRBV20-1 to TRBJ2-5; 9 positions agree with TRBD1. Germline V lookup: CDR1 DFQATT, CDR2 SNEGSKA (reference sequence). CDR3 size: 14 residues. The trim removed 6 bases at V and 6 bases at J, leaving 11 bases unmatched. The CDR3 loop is CSAARDRVGKTQYF. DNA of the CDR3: TGCAGTGCAGCACGGGACAGGGTCGGAAAGACCCAGTACTTC.

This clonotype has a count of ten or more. CDR3 in DNA: TGTGCCAGCAGCTTAGCGACCTCGAATGAAAAACTGTTTTTT. Protein sequence: CASSLATSNEKLFF. The rearrangement joins TRBV7-8 to TRBJ1-4; no definite D call. The CDR3 covers 14 residues. Between the trimmed V and J ends, which lost 0 bases and 5 bases, there was a span of 7 bases. From germline, CDR1 is SGHVS and CDR2 FQNEAQ.

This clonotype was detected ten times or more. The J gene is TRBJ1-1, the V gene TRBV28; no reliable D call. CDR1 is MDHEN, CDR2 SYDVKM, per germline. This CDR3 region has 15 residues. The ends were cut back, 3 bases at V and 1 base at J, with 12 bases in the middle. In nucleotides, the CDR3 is TGTGCCAGCAGTTTTGGTACGGCCTGGAACACTGAAGCTTTCTTT. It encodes CASSFGTAWNTEAFF. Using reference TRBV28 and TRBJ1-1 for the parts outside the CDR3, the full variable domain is DVKVTQSSRYLVKRTGEKVFLECVQDMDHENMFWYRQDPGLGLRLIYFSYDVKMKEKGDIPEGYSVSREKKERFSLILESASTNQTSMYLCASSFGTAWNTEAFFGQGTRLTVV.

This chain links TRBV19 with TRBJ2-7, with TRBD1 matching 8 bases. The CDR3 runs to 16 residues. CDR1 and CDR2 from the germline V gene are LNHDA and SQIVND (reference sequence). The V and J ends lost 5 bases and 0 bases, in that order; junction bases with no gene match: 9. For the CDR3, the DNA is TGTGCCAGTAGTGCATTCCGGGACAGGTACTCCTACGAGCAGTACTTC. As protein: CASSAFRDRYSYEQYF.

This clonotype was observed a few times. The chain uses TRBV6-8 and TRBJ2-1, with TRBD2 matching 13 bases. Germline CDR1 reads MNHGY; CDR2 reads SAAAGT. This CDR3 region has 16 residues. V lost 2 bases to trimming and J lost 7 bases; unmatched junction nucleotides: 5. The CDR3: CASSYRTSGRMNEQFF. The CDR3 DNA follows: TGTGCCAGCAGTTACCGGACTAGCGGGAGAATGAATGAGCAGTTCTTC.

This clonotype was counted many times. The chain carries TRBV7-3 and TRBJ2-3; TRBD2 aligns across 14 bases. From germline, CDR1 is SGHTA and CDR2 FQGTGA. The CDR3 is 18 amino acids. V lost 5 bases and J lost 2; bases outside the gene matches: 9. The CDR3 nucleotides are TGTGCCAGCAGCGAGGGACTAGCGGGGGCCGTACCCACAGATACGCAGTATTTT. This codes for CASSEGLAGAVPTDTQYF.

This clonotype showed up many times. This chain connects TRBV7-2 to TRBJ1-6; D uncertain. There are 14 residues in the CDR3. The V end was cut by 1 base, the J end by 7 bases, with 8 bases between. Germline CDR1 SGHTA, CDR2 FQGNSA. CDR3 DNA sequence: TGTGCCAGCAGCTTAGGGTTGGGGAATTCACCCCTCCACTTT. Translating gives CASSLGLGNSPLHF.

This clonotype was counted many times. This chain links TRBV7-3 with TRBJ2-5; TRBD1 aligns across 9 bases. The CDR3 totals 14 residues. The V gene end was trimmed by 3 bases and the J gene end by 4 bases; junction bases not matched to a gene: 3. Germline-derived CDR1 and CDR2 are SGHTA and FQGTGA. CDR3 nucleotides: TGTGCCAGCAGCTTTGAGGGACAGGGAGAGACCCAGTACTTC. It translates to CASSFEGQGETQYF. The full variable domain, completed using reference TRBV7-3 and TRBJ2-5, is GAGVSQTPSNKVTEKGKYVELRCDPISGHTALYWYRQSLGQGPEFLIYFQGTGAADDSGLPNDRFFAVRPEGSVSTLKIQRTERGDSAVYLCASSFEGQGETQYFGPGTRLLVL.

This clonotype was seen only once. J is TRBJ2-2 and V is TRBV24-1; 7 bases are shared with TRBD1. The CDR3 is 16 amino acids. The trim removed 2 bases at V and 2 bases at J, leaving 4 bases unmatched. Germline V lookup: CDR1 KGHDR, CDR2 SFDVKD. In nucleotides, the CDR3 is TGTGCCACCAGTGATTCCGGGACAGTTAACACCGGGGAGCTGTTTTTT. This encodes CATSDSGTVNTGELFF.

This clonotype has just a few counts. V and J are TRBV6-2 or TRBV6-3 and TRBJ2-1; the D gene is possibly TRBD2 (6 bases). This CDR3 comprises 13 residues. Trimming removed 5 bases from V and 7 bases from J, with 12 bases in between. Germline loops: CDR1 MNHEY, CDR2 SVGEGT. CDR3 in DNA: TGTGCCAGCAGTACGACTAGAGCGAATGAGCAGTTCTTC. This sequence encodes CASSTTRANEQFF.

CDR3 region: CASSLPRTGGTEAFF. CDR3 sequence (DNA): TGTGCCAGCAGTTTACCCCGGACAGGGGGCACTGAAGCTTTCTTT. The chain carries TRBV12-3 or TRBV12-4 and TRBJ1-1, with TRBD1 matching 10 bases. Losses at the gene ends were 2 bases for V and 4 bases for J; bases not matched to a gene: 4. The CDR3 is made up of 15 amino acids.

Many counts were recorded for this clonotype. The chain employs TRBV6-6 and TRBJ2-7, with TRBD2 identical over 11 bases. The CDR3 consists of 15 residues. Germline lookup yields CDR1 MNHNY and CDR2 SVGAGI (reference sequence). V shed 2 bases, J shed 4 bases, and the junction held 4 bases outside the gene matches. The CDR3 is CASSYQGLAEYEQYF. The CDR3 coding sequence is TGTGCCAGCAGTTACCAGGGACTAGCGGAATACGAGCAGTACTTC.

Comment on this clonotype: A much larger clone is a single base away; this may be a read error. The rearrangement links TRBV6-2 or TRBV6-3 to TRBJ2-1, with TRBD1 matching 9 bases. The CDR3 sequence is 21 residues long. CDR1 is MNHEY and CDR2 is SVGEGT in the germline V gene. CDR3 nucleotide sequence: TGTGCCAGCAGTTACGGGGTTGGGACAGGGTCGCACCCTGGAATCTACGATGAGCAGTTCTTC. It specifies CASSYGVGTGSHPGIYDEQFF.

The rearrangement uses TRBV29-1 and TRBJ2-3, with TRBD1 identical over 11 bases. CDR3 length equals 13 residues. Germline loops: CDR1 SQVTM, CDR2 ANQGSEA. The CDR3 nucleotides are TGCAGTGCCCGGGACAGGGGGACAGATACGCAGTATTTT. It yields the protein CSARDRGTDTQYF.

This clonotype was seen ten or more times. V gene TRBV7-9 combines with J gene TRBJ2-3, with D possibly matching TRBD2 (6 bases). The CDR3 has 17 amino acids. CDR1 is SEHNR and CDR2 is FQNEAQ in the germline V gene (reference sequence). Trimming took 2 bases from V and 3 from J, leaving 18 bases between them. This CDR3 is CASSLLQGGWLTDTQYF. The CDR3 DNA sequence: TGTGCCAGCAGCTTACTCCAGGGAGGTTGGTTAACAGATACGCAGTATTTT.

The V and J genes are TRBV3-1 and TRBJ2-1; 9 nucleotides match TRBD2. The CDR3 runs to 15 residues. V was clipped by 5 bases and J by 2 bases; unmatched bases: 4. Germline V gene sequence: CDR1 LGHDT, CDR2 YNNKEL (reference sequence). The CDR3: CASSWLAGTYNEQFF. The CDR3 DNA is TGTGCCAGCAGCTGGCTAGCGGGGACCTACAATGAGCAGTTCTTC.

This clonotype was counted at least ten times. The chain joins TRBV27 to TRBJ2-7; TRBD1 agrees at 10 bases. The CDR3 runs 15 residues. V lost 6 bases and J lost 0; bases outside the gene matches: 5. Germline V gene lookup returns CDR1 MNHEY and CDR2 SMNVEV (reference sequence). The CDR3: CASSPGQGISYEQYF. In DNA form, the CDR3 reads TGTGCCAGCAGCCCGGGACAGGGGATCTCCTACGAGCAGTACTTC.

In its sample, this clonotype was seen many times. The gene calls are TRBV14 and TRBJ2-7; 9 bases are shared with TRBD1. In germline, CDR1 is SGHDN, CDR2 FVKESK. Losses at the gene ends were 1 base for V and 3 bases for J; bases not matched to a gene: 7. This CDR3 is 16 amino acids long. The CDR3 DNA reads TGTGCCAGCAGCCAAGGGAGGCCGGGACAGGGCTACGAGCAGTACTTC. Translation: CASSQGRPGQGYEQYF.

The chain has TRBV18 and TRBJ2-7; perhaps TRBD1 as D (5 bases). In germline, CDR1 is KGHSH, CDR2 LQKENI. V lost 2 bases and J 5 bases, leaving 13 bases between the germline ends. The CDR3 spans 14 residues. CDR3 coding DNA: TGTGCCAGCTCACCAGAATTACAACAGGACGAGCAGTACTTC. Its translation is CASSPELQQDEQYF.

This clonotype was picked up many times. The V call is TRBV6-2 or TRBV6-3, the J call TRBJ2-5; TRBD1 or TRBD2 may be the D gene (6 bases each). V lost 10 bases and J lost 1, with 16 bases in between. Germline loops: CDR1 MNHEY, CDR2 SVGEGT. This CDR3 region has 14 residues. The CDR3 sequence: CATQRGGGQETQYF. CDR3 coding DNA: TGTGCCACCCAGCGAGGGGGAGGCCAAGAGACCCAGTACTTC.

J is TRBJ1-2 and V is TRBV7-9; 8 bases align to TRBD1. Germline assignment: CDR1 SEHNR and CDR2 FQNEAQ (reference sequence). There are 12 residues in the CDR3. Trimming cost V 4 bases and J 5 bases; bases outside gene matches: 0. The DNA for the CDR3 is TGTGCCAGCAGCTACAGGGGGTATGGCTACACCTTC. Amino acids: CASSYRGYGYTF. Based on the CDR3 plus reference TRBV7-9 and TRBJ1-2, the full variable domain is DTGVSQNPRHKITKRGQNVTFRCDPISEHNRLYWYRQTLGQGPEFLTYFQNEAQLEKSRLLSDRFSAERPKGSFSTLEIQRTEQGDSAMYLCASSYRGYGYTFGSGTRLTVV.

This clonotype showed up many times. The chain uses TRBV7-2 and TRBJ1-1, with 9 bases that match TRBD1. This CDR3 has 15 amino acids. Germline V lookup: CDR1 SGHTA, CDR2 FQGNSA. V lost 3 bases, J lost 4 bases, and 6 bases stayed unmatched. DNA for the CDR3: TGTGCCAGCAGCTTCTCCGGGACAGGGAGCACTGAAGCTTTCTTT. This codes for CASSFSGTGSTEAFF.

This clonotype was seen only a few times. CDR3 nucleotides: TGTGCCAGCAAGGGGGGACCTTATGGCTACACCTTC. Translating gives CASKGGPYGYTF. The V gene is TRBV25-1, the J gene TRBJ1-2; D is possibly TRBD1 (6 bases). The CDR3 contains 12 residues. Per germline, CDR1 MGHDK and CDR2 SYGVNS. Trimming took off 7 bases at V and 5 bases at J, with 11 bases between the two ends.

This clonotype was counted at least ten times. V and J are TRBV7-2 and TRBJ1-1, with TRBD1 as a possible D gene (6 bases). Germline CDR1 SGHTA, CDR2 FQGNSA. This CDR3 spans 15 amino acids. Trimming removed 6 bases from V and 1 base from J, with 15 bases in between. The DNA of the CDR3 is TGTGCCAGCAGATACACAGGGTTGGGGAACACTGAAGCTTTCTTT. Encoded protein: CASRYTGLGNTEAFF.

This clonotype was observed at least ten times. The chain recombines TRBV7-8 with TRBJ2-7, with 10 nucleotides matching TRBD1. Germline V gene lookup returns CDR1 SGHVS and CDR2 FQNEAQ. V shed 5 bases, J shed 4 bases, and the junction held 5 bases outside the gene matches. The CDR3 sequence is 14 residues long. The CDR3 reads CASSKTGGDYEQYF. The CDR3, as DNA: TGTGCCAGCAGCAAGACAGGGGGCGATTACGAGCAGTACTTC.

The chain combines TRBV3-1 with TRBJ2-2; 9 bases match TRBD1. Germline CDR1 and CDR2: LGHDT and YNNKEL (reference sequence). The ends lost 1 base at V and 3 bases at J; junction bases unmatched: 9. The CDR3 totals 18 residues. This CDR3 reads CASSQGLSRTGDTGELFF. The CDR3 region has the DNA TGTGCCAGCAGCCAAGGATTGAGTAGGACAGGGGACACCGGGGAGCTGTTTTTT.